By share of the sample, the clone carrying this TCR beta chain is medium-sized (0.01 to 0.1%). cDNA synthesis used a TRAV/TRBV-specific primer set for both chains. TCR amplification used roughly 18 PCR cycles, a constant-region primer and a V-primer adapter. By in vitro transcription, the isolated mRNA was amplified. TCRdb used MiXCR to reprocess the reads, holding one entry per CDR3 protein. Among almost 40,000 distinct CDR3 sequences listed, around a third were seen once. These data belong to a study of low-dose radiotherapy and immunotherapy resistance in tumors. For the study at large: For Cohort 1, fractions of 0.5 Gy were given every 2 weeks, reaching 6.5 Gy overall. Once cycle 1 day 1 began, patients took oral aspirin 300 mg daily for four cycles.

Germline lookup yields CDR1 SGHTA and CDR2 FQGNSA. The CDR3 consists of 18 residues. V was pared by 5 bases and J by 4 bases, with 11 bases of the junction left unmatched. Time point given: before trial treatment. Qualifying patients carried advanced solid tumors devoid of tumor-infiltrating lymphocytes. The source material was PBMCs, sampled before treatment. The sequence came from a male donor with gallbladder cancer. V is TRBV7-2 and J is TRBJ2-5, with 15 nucleotides matching TRBD2. The CDR3 loop is CASSRGTSGRRLGETQYF. The CDR3 DNA reads as TGTGCCAGCAGCAGAGGGACTAGCGGGAGGAGATTGGGAGAGACCCAGTACTTC.